The subject of this entry is one T cell receptor beta chain. For TCRbeta, the library was prepared with unique molecular identifiers. TCRdb used MiXCR to reprocess the PCR reads, holding one entry per CDR3 protein. The sample holds 200,000 to 300,000 distinct CDR3 sequences; about a quarter are singletons and the top ten take about 2.6%. This sample is drawn from a study of T-cell reconstitution after alpha-beta-depleted transplantation in children. The CDR3 is made up of 13 amino acids. V shed 2 bases and J 13 bases; nucleotides not matched to a gene: 6. Germline values: CDR1 SGHTA, CDR2 FQGTGA. The V call is TRBV7-3, the J call TRBJ2-1; 9 bases are a match to TRBD1. The clonotype was recovered from a girl aged 2-9 years with Fanconi anemia, due to receive a stem cell transplant. The sample in question was PBMCs, obtained before TCRalphabeta/CD19-depleted stem cell transplant. The CDR3 region has the DNA TGTGCCAGCAGCTTAGATCCGGGACAGGGACAGTTCTTC. Protein sequence: CASSLDPGQGQFF.